The next 20 T cell receptor beta chains were all read from a single sample in a study of cytotoxic CD8 clonotypes in ibrutinib-treated CLL. TCRdb's copy holds only in-frame clones and misses some; the assay was immunoSEQ multiplex PCR. The sample lists 45,000 to 70,000 clones; around 55% were seen once. Specimen: PBMCs, collected after 24 months of ibrutinib treatment. The source of these receptors is a human donor with chronic lymphocytic leukemia.

The genes are TRBV6-5 and TRBJ2-2; D possibly corresponds to TRBD1 (6 bases). The CDR3 loop spans 14 amino acids. Trimming pared 7 bases from V and 4 bases from J, leaving 13 bases between. In germline, CDR1 is MNHEY, CDR2 SVGAGI. DNA of the CDR3: TGTGCCAGCAAGGGACATCTATTCACCGGGGAGCTGTTTTTT. It is translated as CASKGHLFTGELFF.

The sample holds a few counts of this clone. The chain combines TRBV4-2 with TRBJ2-2; weak D call: TRBD2 (7 bases). The CDR3 has 19 amino acids. Deletions cut 0 bases from V and 1 base from J, with 18 bases between. Germline V gives CDR1 LGHNA, CDR2 YNFKEQ. The CDR3 DNA follows: TGTGCCAGCAGCCAAGAGTGGGAGGGGGTCCCTTTGAACACCGGGGAGCTGTTTTTT. Its translation is CASSQEWEGVPLNTGELFF.

This sequence joins TRBV7-2 and TRBJ2-1; 8 bases map to TRBD2. The germline CDR1 and CDR2 sequences are SGHTA and FQGNSA. V was pared by 4 bases and J by 4 bases, with 6 bases of the junction left unmatched. CDR3 length equals 15 residues. CDR3 DNA: TGTGCCAGCAGCTCGGGGGGGGCCCTATACAATGAGCAGTTCTTC. It translates to CASSSGGALYNEQFF.

This clone occurred once. J is TRBJ2-2 and V is TRBV20-1; D uncertain. CDR3 length equals 11 residues. Per germline, CDR1 DFQATT and CDR2 SNEGSKA (reference sequence). V lost 0 bases to trimming and J lost 8 bases, with 4 bases between them. This CDR3 is CSARDLGELFF. The CDR3 coding sequence is TGCAGTGCTAGAGATTTGGGGGAGCTGTTTTTT.

This clone appeared a few times. This chain joins TRBV27 and TRBJ1-6, with D perhaps TRBD1 (6 bases). Trimming cost V 3 bases and J 7 bases, with 13 bases left between them. The CDR3 runs 15 residues. Germline CDR1 is MNHEY and CDR2 is SMNVEV (reference sequence). CDR3: CASSFTGLYNSPLHF. Written as DNA, the CDR3 is TGTGCCAGCAGTTTCACAGGGTTGTACAATTCACCCCTCCACTTT.

The table lists this clone with a few counts. The rearrangement links TRBV29-1 to TRBJ2-6, with D maybe TRBD1 (5 bases). V was shortened by 6 bases and J by 2 bases, with 11 bases between the two germline ends. Per germline, CDR1 SQVTM and CDR2 ANQGSEA. This CDR3 region has 14 residues. CDR3 sequence (DNA): TGCAGCGTCGGTCTGACAGCTGGGGCCAACGTCCTGACTTTC. Translation gives CSVGLTAGANVLTF. The full variable domain, its missing parts supplied by reference TRBV29-1 and TRBJ2-6, is SAVISQKPSRDICQRGTSLTIQCQVDSQVTMMFWYRQQPGQSLTLIATANQGSEATYESGFVIDKFPISRPNLTFSTLTVSNMSPEDSSIYLCSVGLTAGANVLTFGAGSRLTVL.

This clone was counted many times. The V and J genes are TRBV7-2 and TRBJ2-5; TRBD1 aligns across 8 bases. V lost 5 bases to trimming and J lost 10 bases; unmatched junction nucleotides: 3. Looked up from germline, CDR1 is SGHTA and CDR2 is FQGNSA. The CDR3 has 11 amino acids. In nucleotides, the CDR3 is TGTGCCAGCAGCCAGGGACAGGTCCAGTACTTC. Translating it yields CASSQGQVQYF.

The table lists this clone with a count of one. This chain links TRBV5-6 with TRBJ2-5; D remains unclear. There are 11 residues in the CDR3. V gave up 0 bases and J gave up 5 bases, with 2 bases separating them. Per the germline V gene, CDR1 is SGHDT and CDR2 is YYEEEE. CDR3 in DNA: TGTGCCAGCAGCTTGGAGGAGACCCAGTACTTC. Translation gives CASSLEETQYF.

In this sample, this clone turned up a few times. J is TRBJ1-5 and V is TRBV6-1; TRBD1 is a possible D gene (5 bases). V was clipped by 1 base and J by 5 bases, with 9 bases between them. The germline V gene encodes CDR1 MNHNS and CDR2 SASEGT. The CDR3 length is 14 residues. Written as DNA, the CDR3 is TGTGCCAGCAGTGAAGGGGGGAATGATCAGCCCCAGCATTTT. Residues: CASSEGGNDQPQHF.

The chain links TRBV11-2 to TRBJ2-7; 10 nucleotides line up with TRBD1. There are 14 residues in the CDR3. Losses at the gene ends were 5 bases for V and 4 bases for J; bases not matched to a gene: 5. Germline assignment: CDR1 SGHAT and CDR2 FQNNGV. CDR3 sequence reads: CASSLGTGEYEQYF. CDR3 bases: TGTGCCAGCAGCCTAGGGACAGGGGAGTACGAGCAGTACTTC.

The genes are TRBV28 and TRBJ1-2; TRBD1 might be the D (5 bases). Germline CDR1 is MDHEN and CDR2 is SYDVKM. The germline V and J ends were trimmed by 6 bases and 5 bases, with 13 bases remaining between them. This CDR3 region has 13 residues. The CDR3 DNA reads TGTGCCAGCAGCAAAAGGGGAAAATATGGCTACACCTTC. Translated, it gives CASSKRGKYGYTF.

This chain connects TRBV2 to TRBJ1-6; D remains ambiguous. Trimming left V 11 bases short and J 7 bases short, with 21 bases between. This CDR3 is 15 amino acids long. In germline, CDR1 is SNHLY, CDR2 FYNNEI. The CDR3 coding sequence is TGTGCCTCCCAGGCAGACCCAACGGGGAATTCACCCCTCCACTTT. This sequence encodes CASQADPTGNSPLHF.

This chain connects TRBV28 to TRBJ1-1, with 8 bases aligning to TRBD1. V shed 0 bases, J shed 5 bases, and the junction held 5 bases outside the gene matches. Looked up from germline, CDR1 is MDHEN and CDR2 is SYDVKM. The CDR3 sequence is 15 residues long. The CDR3 DNA reads as TGTGCCAGCAGTTTATGGGGGACAGGCTGGACTGAAGCTTTCTTT. It translates to CASSLWGTGWTEAFF.

The gene calls are TRBV6-6 and TRBJ1-2, with a possible D match to TRBD1 (5 bases). This CDR3 region has 12 residues. Germline CDR1 and CDR2: MNHNY and SVGAGI (reference sequence). Trimming stripped 5 bases from V and 8 bases from J, with 12 bases between. The CDR3 protein is CASSPGSAGYTF. CDR3 coding DNA: TGTGCCAGCAGTCCAGGGTCGGCGGGCTACACCTTC.

J is TRBJ2-3 and V is TRBV2; D might be TRBD2 (5 bases). CDR3 length: 12 amino acids. V lost 8 bases and J lost 4, with 10 bases in between. CDR1 is SNHLY, CDR2 FYNNEI, per germline. CDR3 sequence (DNA): TGTGCCAGCTCGGTCGGGGCAGATACGCAGTATTTT. Protein product: CASSVGADTQYF.

This clone was counted a few times. The V call is TRBV27, the J call TRBJ2-7; 7 positions match TRBD1. This CDR3 spans 16 amino acids. V was clipped by 4 bases and J by 2 bases; unmatched bases: 11. CDR1 is MNHEY, CDR2 SMNVEV, per germline (reference sequence). CDR3 bases: TGTGCCAGCAGTTCATACTCGGGGACAGATCCCTACGAGCAGTACTTC. Translating it yields CASSSYSGTDPYEQYF.

This chain links TRBV7-2 with TRBJ2-3; either TRBD1 or TRBD2 may supply D (5 bases each). Germline V gives CDR1 SGHTA, CDR2 FQGNSA. The CDR3 covers 15 residues. V lost 5 bases and J lost 4, with 16 bases in between. The DNA for the CDR3 is TGTGCCAGCAGCCCCTCTGTCGGGGCGGCAGATACGCAGTATTTT. Translated: CASSPSVGAADTQYF.

V gene TRBV5-1 combines with J gene TRBJ2-7, with 7 bases matching TRBD1. The CDR3 has 16 amino acids. The J segment lost 0 bases and the V segment lost 0 bases, leaving 6 bases of the junction unmatched. Per germline, CDR1 SGHRS and CDR2 YFSETQ. As DNA, the CDR3 is TGCGCCAGCAGCTTGGTGGGACAGACGATCTCCTACGAGCAGTACTTC. The encoded protein is CASSLVGQTISYEQYF.

A note on this clone: The junction and the germline gene differ at one end; a read error may be behind it. The chain carries TRBV19 and TRBJ1-2; possibly TRBD1 for D (6 bases). Looked up from germline, CDR1 is LNHDA and CDR2 is SQIVND (reference sequence). The CDR3 spans 13 residues. This chain's CDR3 is CASSMDSKYAYTF. CDR3 DNA: TGTGCCAGTAGTATGGACAGCAAGTATGCCTACACCTTC.

The V gene is TRBV15, the J gene TRBJ2-2; D remains unclear. The CDR3 is 14 amino acids. The V gene's germline CDR1 is LNHNV and CDR2 YYDKDF (reference sequence). Trimming removed 0 bases at V and 5 bases at J, with 7 bases between. The CDR3 reads CATSREAFTGELFF. CDR3 nucleotides: TGTGCCACCAGCAGAGAAGCCTTTACCGGGGAGCTGTTTTTT. Drawing the rest from reference TRBV15 and TRBJ2-2, the complete variable domain is DAMVIQNPRYQVTQFGKPVTLSCSQTLNHNVMYWYQQKSSQAPKLLFHYYDKDFNNEADTPDNFQSRRPNTSFCFLDIRSPGLGDTAMYLCATSREAFTGELFFGEGSRLTVL.